The 32 T cell receptor beta chains in this list originate from one sample, sequenced in a study of T cell changes during pregnancy in multiple sclerosis. Using immunoSEQ multiplex PCR, the repertoire was profiled, and TCRdb retains in-frame clones only, with some absent. The top ten clones hold roughly 4% of a sample with under 45,000 clones, 70% to 90% of them seen once. This material consisted of CD8+ T cells from peripheral blood mononuclear cells, taken in the first trimester of pregnancy. The receptors were sampled from a female donor with multiple sclerosis, enrolled in a pregnancy study.

The J gene is TRBJ2-1, the V gene TRBV4-1; D is unclear. This CDR3 is 12 amino acids long. V lost 1 base and J 10 bases, leaving 8 bases between the germline ends. Per the germline V gene, CDR1 is MGHRA and CDR2 is YSYEKL. CDR3 region: CASSQVASEQFF. The CDR3, as DNA: TGCGCCAGCAGCCAAGTAGCATCGGAGCAGTTCTTC.

This chain uses TRBV5-5 with TRBJ1-1; no firm D call. With 6 bases removed from V and 0 bases from J, the gap between germline ends came to 15 bases. The germline CDR1 and CDR2 sequences are SGHKS and YYEKEE (reference sequence). CDR3 length: 15 residues. The CDR3 loop reads CASNPQEVVNTEAFF. CDR3 coding DNA: TGTGCCAGCAACCCTCAGGAGGTAGTGAACACTGAAGCTTTCTTT.

The CDR3 sequence is CASSPGTIEQYF. In DNA form, the CDR3 reads TGTGCCAGCAGCCCTGGGACTATCGAGCAGTACTTC. The chain is built from TRBV9 and TRBJ2-7; 7 bases fit TRBD2. In germline, CDR1 is SGDLS, CDR2 YYNGEE. V shed 4 bases, J shed 6 bases, and the junction held 4 bases outside the gene matches. The CDR3 covers 12 residues.

The V gene is TRBV7-2, the J gene TRBJ2-1, with no clear D. V shed 3 bases and J shed 8 bases, with 5 bases lying between them. Germline loops: CDR1 SGHTA, CDR2 FQGNSA. The CDR3 extends over 11 amino acids. DNA for the CDR3: TGTGCCAGCAGCTTCGGGTATGAGCAGTTCTTC. Residues: CASSFGYEQFF.

This chain links TRBV4-1 with TRBJ2-1; 12 nucleotides agree with TRBD2. CDR1 and CDR2 (germline): MGHRA, YSYEKL. This CDR3 is built from 16 residues. The junction had 5 bases not matched to a gene; V was cut back by 4 bases and J by 4 bases. As DNA, the CDR3 is TGCGCCAGCAGCCTGCCGGGACTAGCGGGTTACAATGAGCAGTTCTTC. Its translation: CASSLPGLAGYNEQFF.

V gene TRBV5-8 combines with J gene TRBJ1-4; D ambiguous. The V end lost 0 bases, the J end lost 6 bases, and 15 bases lay between the germline ends. This CDR3 contains 16 residues. Germline lookup yields CDR1 SGHTS and CDR2 YDEGEE. CDR3 amino acids: CASSLVIGATYEKLFF. For the CDR3, the DNA is TGTGCCAGCAGCTTGGTTATTGGAGCTACCTATGAAAAACTGTTTTTT.

CDR3 loop: CASSLEAGAYNEQFF. For the CDR3, the DNA is TGCGCCAGCAGCTTGGAGGCGGGGGCCTACAATGAGCAGTTCTTC. The chain employs TRBV5-1 and TRBJ2-1; 7 bases fit TRBD2. CDR3 size: 15 residues. J gave up 2 bases and V 0 bases, and 2 bases lay outside the gene matches. Per the germline V gene, CDR1 is SGHRS and CDR2 is YFSETQ.

This chain uses TRBV27 with TRBJ1-2; 10 positions agree with TRBD1. CDR3 length equals 13 residues. V lost 5 bases, J lost 6 bases, and 3 bases stayed unmatched. CDR1 and CDR2 from the germline V gene are MNHEY and SMNVEV (reference sequence). The CDR3 is CASSPGTGDGYTF. DNA of the CDR3: TGTGCCAGCAGTCCCGGGACAGGGGATGGCTACACCTTC.

This clone was observed a single time. The V gene is TRBV21-1, the J gene TRBJ2-3; the table's D call, TRBD2, was not checked against the DNA. TRBV21-1 is tagged as a pseudogene. The CDR3 loop spans 17 amino acids. The DNA of the CDR3 is TGTGCCAGCAGCAAATTTCTGGGGGGGGGCTTTACAGATACGCAGTATTTT. Translating it yields CASSKFLGGGFTDTQYF.

The V call is TRBV5-5, the J call TRBJ2-3, with D tentatively TRBD2 (6 bases). The germline CDR1 and CDR2 sequences are SGHKS and YYEKEE (reference sequence). The CDR3 has 17 amino acids. V lost 1 base to trimming and J lost 5 bases, with 20 bases between them. CDR3 in amino acids: CASSLRRATGTRDTQYF. The DNA for the CDR3 is TGTGCCAGCAGCTTGAGGAGGGCAACCGGAACCAGAGATACGCAGTATTTT.

The chain couples TRBV2 to TRBJ2-5, with D tentatively TRBD1 (5 bases). The last part of the DNA fits TRBJ2-7 better; the J call may be wrong. Germline CDR1 SNHLY, CDR2 FYNNEI. The CDR3 is 12 amino acids. CDR3 residues: CASQGAPYEQYF. CDR3 nucleotide sequence: TGTGCCAGCCAAGGGGCACCCTACGAGCAGTACTTC.

The V and J genes are TRBV19 and TRBJ1-3; 11 nucleotides agree with TRBD1. The CDR3 totals 15 residues. Looked up from germline, CDR1 is LNHDA and CDR2 is SQIVND (reference sequence). After removal of 5 bases from V and 4 bases from J, the junction contained 4 bases not matched to a gene. CDR3 DNA sequence: TGTGCCAGTAGTGCGGACAGGGGGCCCGGAAACACCATATATTTT. Residues: CASSADRGPGNTIYF. The full variable domain, completed using reference TRBV19 and TRBJ1-3, is DGGITQSPKYLFRKEGQNVTLSCEQNLNHDAMYWYRQDPGQGLRLIYYSQIVNDFQKGDIAEGYSVSREKKESFPLTVTSAQKNPTAFYLCASSADRGPGNTIYFGEGSWLTVV.

The chain employs TRBV7-9 and TRBJ2-3, with TRBD1 matching 10 bases. This CDR3 is built from 15 residues. Germline CDR1 reads SEHNR; CDR2 reads FQNEAQ (reference sequence). V gave up 4 bases and J gave up 1 base; unmatched junction bases: 2. The CDR3 bases are TGTGCCAGCAGCTCAGGGACAGGGGGCACAGATACGCAGTATTTT. It yields the protein CASSSGTGGTDTQYF.

The chain has TRBV18 and TRBJ1-2; no clear D. The CDR3 sequence is 14 residues long. V lost 0 bases and J lost 11, with 16 bases in between. The germline CDR1 and CDR2 sequences are KGHSH and LQKENI. As DNA, the CDR3 is TGTGCCAGCTCACCACCTAACAGTCTCCCGGGGTACACCTTC. Residues: CASSPPNSLPGYTF.

V gene TRBV5-1 combines with J gene TRBJ1-2; D remains unclear. The CDR3 is made up of 13 amino acids. V dropped 0 bases and J dropped 1 base, with 4 bases sitting between them. Germline lookup yields CDR1 SGHRS and CDR2 YFSETQ. This chain's CDR3 is CASSLAVNYGYTF. CDR3 coding DNA: TGCGCCAGCAGCTTGGCTGTTAACTATGGCTACACCTTC.

The rearrangement joins TRBV5-6 to TRBJ2-5; 9 bases line up with TRBD2. The germline gives CDR1 SGHDT, CDR2 YYEEEE. V gave up 4 bases and J gave up 0 bases; unmatched junction bases: 7. The CDR3 extends over 16 amino acids. CDR3 DNA sequence: TGTGCCAGCAGCGGATCTAGCGGGGCCGACCAAGAGACCCAGTACTTC. It translates to CASSGSSGADQETQYF.

The rearrangement links TRBV11-1 to TRBJ2-7; possible D gene TRBD2, 6 bases. This CDR3 is built from 15 residues. CDR1 and CDR2 (germline): SGHAT, FQDESV (reference sequence). The V and J ends lost 3 bases and 0 bases respectively, with 12 bases between them. CDR3 protein: CASSFSSASSYEQYF. The CDR3 DNA follows: TGTGCCAGCAGCTTTTCTAGCGCGAGCTCCTACGAGCAGTACTTC.

The V call is TRBV27, the J call TRBJ2-1; D remains unclear. Trimming removed 5 bases from V and 2 bases from J, with 7 bases in between. Germline V gene lookup returns CDR1 MNHEY and CDR2 SMNVEV (reference sequence). This CDR3 region has 13 residues. The CDR3 bases are TGTGCCAGCAGTCATAAGCCCTACAATGAGCAGTTCTTC. Protein product: CASSHKPYNEQFF.

The J gene is TRBJ2-7, the V gene TRBV13, with D perhaps TRBD2 (5 bases). CDR1 and CDR2 (germline): PRHDT, FYEKMQ (reference sequence). This CDR3 has 12 residues. Trimming left V 4 bases short and J 6 bases short, with 10 bases between. The CDR3 coding sequence is TGTGCCAGCAGCTCCCGGGAACCCGAGCAGTACTTC. Protein sequence: CASSSREPEQYF.

The J gene is TRBJ1-1, the V gene TRBV4-3, with a possible D match to TRBD1 (6 bases). The ends were cut back, 4 bases at V and 1 base at J, with 13 bases in the middle. This CDR3 comprises 15 residues. Looked up from germline, CDR1 is LGHNA and CDR2 is YSLEER. CDR3 bases: TGCGCCAGCAGCCGGACAGAGGCCCCGAACACTGAAGCTTTCTTT. Translation gives CASSRTEAPNTEAFF.

The chain joins TRBV6-6 to TRBJ2-3; 10 bases match TRBD2. The CDR3 has 16 amino acids. Losses at the gene ends were 6 bases for V and 2 bases for J; bases not matched to a gene: 8. Germline loops: CDR1 MNHNY, CDR2 SVGAGI (reference sequence). The CDR3 region is CASSLSGGPPTDTQYF. CDR3 sequence (DNA): TGTGCCAGCAGCCTTAGCGGGGGGCCTCCCACAGATACGCAGTATTTT.

For this clone: Other DNA sequences in the same sample also yield this CDR3. CDR3 sequence reads: CASSWGGNQPQHF. CDR3 nucleotide sequence: TGTGCCAGCAGCTGGGGGGGAAATCAGCCCCAGCATTTT. V and J are TRBV5-6 and TRBJ1-5; D might be TRBD1 (5 bases). V was trimmed by 3 bases and J by 4 bases, leaving 8 bases between them. The CDR3 contains 13 residues. CDR1 and CDR2 from the germline V gene are SGHDT and YYEEEE.

The chain uses TRBV5-6 and TRBJ2-7; 10 nucleotides line up with TRBD1. Trimming removed 0 bases from V and 0 bases from J; junction bases left unmatched: 6. CDR1 SGHDT and CDR2 YYEEEE come from the germline V gene. The length of the CDR3 is 17 residues. The DNA of the CDR3 is TGTGCCAGCAGCTTGGATGGGACAGGGGTGTCCTCCTACGAGCAGTACTTC. This sequence encodes CASSLDGTGVSSYEQYF.

The V call is TRBV6-1, the J call TRBJ2-3; D is undetermined. The CDR3 sequence is 11 residues long. From germline, CDR1 is MNHNS and CDR2 SASEGT. Trimming removed 2 bases at V and 6 bases at J, with 3 bases between. The CDR3 sequence is CASSEPDTQYF. CDR3 sequence (DNA): TGTGCCAGCAGTGAACCGGATACGCAGTATTTT.

The chain recombines TRBV6-6 with TRBJ1-1; D is possibly TRBD1 (5 bases). CDR3 size: 12 residues. With 7 bases removed from V and 4 bases from J, the gap between germline ends came to 10 bases. Germline V gives CDR1 MNHNY, CDR2 SVGAGI (reference sequence). Here the CDR3 reads CASIPGGTEAFF. The CDR3 DNA reads TGTGCCAGCATCCCGGGGGGCACTGAAGCTTTCTTT.

This chain uses TRBV6-5 with TRBJ1-1, with 9 bases identical to TRBD1. V shed 6 bases, J shed 4 bases, and the junction held 3 bases outside the gene matches. Germline lookup yields CDR1 MNHEY and CDR2 SVGAGI. This CDR3 contains 13 residues. The CDR3 loop reads CASSLTGGTEAFF. The DNA for the CDR3 is TGTGCCAGCAGCTTGACAGGGGGCACTGAAGCTTTCTTT.

The chain uses TRBV16 and TRBJ1-2; 9 nucleotides line up with TRBD1. Germline V gene lookup returns CDR1 KGHSY and CDR2 FQNENV. The CDR3 is 14 residues long. The trim removed 5 bases at V and 7 bases at J, leaving 8 bases unmatched. The chain's CDR3 is CASSVDRGRGGYTF. The CDR3 coding sequence is TGTGCCAGCAGCGTGGACAGGGGAAGGGGTGGCTACACCTTC.

The chain has TRBV7-2 and TRBJ2-7, with D maybe TRBD2 (6 bases). The CDR3 runs to 14 residues. Between the trimmed V and J ends, which lost 3 bases and 3 bases, there was a span of 12 bases. CDR1 is SGHTA and CDR2 is FQGNSA in the germline V gene. Written as DNA, the CDR3 is TGTGCCAGCAGCTTGGGGGTGGGGGGCTACGAGCAGTACTTC. Encoded protein: CASSLGVGGYEQYF.

The rearrangement links TRBV15 to TRBJ2-7; TRBD1 agrees at 8 bases. Trimming removed 3 bases from V and 5 bases from J; junction bases left unmatched: 6. Per the germline V gene, CDR1 is LNHNV and CDR2 is YYDKDF (reference sequence). This CDR3 is 14 amino acids long. The CDR3 spells CATSSTGGLDEQYF. CDR3 DNA: TGTGCCACCAGCAGTACAGGGGGTCTCGACGAGCAGTACTTC.

V is TRBV27 and J is TRBJ1-1, with a tentative D call TRBD1 (5 bases). The germline CDR1 and CDR2 sequences are MNHEY and SMNVEV (reference sequence). The CDR3 runs to 14 residues. Deletions cut 3 bases from V and 6 bases from J, with 14 bases between. CDR3 DNA: TGTGCCAGCAGTTTGGGCGGGGCGCTTGCTGAAGCTTTCTTT. This codes for CASSLGGALAEAFF.

The chain links TRBV15 to TRBJ2-2; 9 nucleotides match TRBD2. J gave up 6 bases and V 0 bases, and 5 bases lay outside the gene matches. The CDR3 loop spans 16 amino acids. Germline CDR1 LNHNV, CDR2 YYDKDF (reference sequence). The CDR3: CATSRERGGLSGELFF. CDR3 nucleotides: TGTGCCACCAGCAGAGAGCGGGGGGGCCTCTCCGGGGAGCTGTTTTTT.

This clone is labeled as medium-sized. This chain uses TRBV6-4 with TRBJ2-3, with TRBD1 identical over 10 bases. Germline loops: CDR1 MRHNA, CDR2 SNTAGT. The V segment lost 2 bases and the J segment 4 bases; nucleotides outside the gene matches: 0. The CDR3 consists of 14 residues. Here the CDR3 reads CASSDGQGADTQYF. The CDR3 region has the DNA TGTGCCAGCAGTGACGGACAGGGGGCAGATACGCAGTATTTT.